This T cell receptor beta chain was captured by sequencing in a study of cytomegalovirus exposure and HLA in healthy donors (dated by TCRdb to the late 2010s). At the level of the whole study: According to an earlier analysis of 587 of the donors, 150 million to 200 million T cells yielded roughly 110 million unique TCR beta sequences and 276 Gb of sequence data. An early release that covered about 600 HLA-typed donors contained about 300 gigabases of sequencing data and some 87 million unique TCR sequences. The number of typed donors differed by locus: about 620-630 for A, B, C, DRB1 and DQB1; 522 for DQA1; approximately 600 for DPA1; and some 430 for DPB1. To predict cytomegalovirus infection status, the study brought together high-throughput TCR immunosequencing, statistical association of individual TCRs with disease status, and machine learning. Alongside the repertoire data, information on donor age, sex, ethnicity and CMV serostatus was compiled. In addition to the first cohort of roughly 700 subjects, a separate validation cohort of 130 or so different subjects was used. Several DR-DQ haplotypes were treated as single units for association and clustering because of strong linkage in the cohort. A later analysis re-analyzed previously published TCR beta repertoires from approximately 670 donors and added high-resolution HLA genotyping to study TCR occurrence patterns. HLA typing covered class I and class II loci at four-digit resolution. On average, around 240,000 unique TCR beta nucleotide sequences were sequenced per donor among 300 to 500 genotyped donors of the cohort, with roughly 18% of those sequences being non-productive. Rather than drawing on any new phenotypic data, the later analysis identified candidate immune exposures from TCR beta sequences and the way those sequences occurred across donors. The T cell repertoires of 666 subjects were profiled by immunosequencing and related to cytomegalovirus serostatus. Genome-wide SNP genotypes for about 60% of the roughly 670 donors were used in a later genetic analysis, which treated that subset as a discovery cohort. The study aimed to test whether signatures of past pathogen exposure could be identified by cataloging public T cell receptors. In an earlier analysis of 550 to 700 of the donors, high-throughput TCR beta sequencing was used to judge whether each TCR beta V gene segment behaved as functional or pseudogenic. Among the 398 genotyped donors, approximately 81% belonged to the genetic ancestry cluster associated with self-reported Caucasian donors. Every repertoire in the discovery cohort had been generated on one and the same sequencing platform.

Library prep was done by the immunoSEQ multiplex PCR assay. For the multiplex PCR, a mixture combining 60 forward primers for TCR Vbeta segments and 13 reverse primers for TCR Jbeta segments was used. Amplification of the CDR3 region of rearranged TCR beta genes was performed with a multiplex PCR assay on genomic DNA. The Illumina HiSeq System was used to sequence the amplified TCR beta libraries as 87-base-pair reads. The original methods were these. Across the 500 to 750 repertoires, a later analysis counted 60 million to 90 million unique TCR beta chains, around 11 million of which were shared by at least two donors. Raw reads were error-corrected and collapsed into unique sequences with a nearest-neighbor algorithm that merged closely related sequences to remove PCR and sequencing errors. Alignment of CDR3 sequences to IMGT reference sequences was used to assign V, D and J gene segments. For a sequence to be retained, a match of at least six nucleotides was required to both a V gene segment and a J gene segment. A rearrangement counted as productive if the CDR3 had no stop codons and remained in frame with V and J, and every other rearrangement counted as non-productive. CDR3 was defined according to IMGT convention as the region running from the second conserved V-encoded cysteine to the conserved J-encoded phenylalanine. The earlier analysis of about 500 of the donors excluded sequences that lacked an unambiguous match to a single V gene segment. An earlier analysis of several hundred of the donors called V segments functional above 56.7% productive rearrangements and segregating when the between-donor standard deviation exceeded 5%. A statistical classification framework was built for diagnosing cytomegalovirus status from the catalog of TCR beta chain sequences. V and J gene assignment, in a later analysis, came from comparing TCR nucleotide sequences with IMGT/GENE-DB human TR gene sequences. The TCRdist pipeline was used in a later analysis to assign CDR3 sequences and most-parsimonious VDJ recombination scenarios. In a later analysis, each TCR beta chain was defined by its CDR3 amino acid sequence together with its V-gene family, and reads lacking a unique V-gene family were excluded. In a later analysis, approximately 640 highly shared, low-generation-probability nucleotide sequences were removed to address suspected cross-contamination and a sequencing artifact. A later analysis calculated a clonal expansion index for each public chain from normalized within-repertoire ranks of inferred template counts. In a later analysis, generation probabilities were computed with a VDJ recombination model fitted to out-of-frame rearrangements, and the resulting probabilities were checked against IGoR. Hypergeometric tests were used in a later analysis to score TCR-TCR, TCR-HLA and TCR-CMV co-occurrence, with a repertoire-size bias correction applied to the TCR pairs. A later analysis estimated false discovery rates by permuting HLA or CMV assignments 20 times. A later analysis grouped co-occurring TCRs with DBSCAN, adding TCRdist sequence similarity when clustering within HLA-allele-positive subsets. Co-occurrence clustering excluded repertoires with fewer than 30,000 or more than 120,000 public chains, plus five with anomalous nucleotide sharing. This is the immuneACCESS table as TCRdb keeps it, with only in-frame sequences that have V and J called. A part of the clones is gone; compared with another copy, unresolved V genes explain less than half, and the rest is unexplained. V and J calls and clone size are copied from that table; D and trimming were computed from the DNA. The sample records some 200,000 clones, about 80% of which are singletons. Around 2.8% of the sample is taken by the ten largest.

In total, approximately 610 healthy bone marrow donors made up the cohort. All cohort members were sampled while nominally healthy, although unrecorded immune exposures were likely present. The donor tested CMV seropositive, placing the donor among the roughly 270 seropositive members of the cohort. Every donor gave a peripheral blood sample, and the peripheral blood mononuclear cells from that sample were used for TCR beta sequencing. The Qiagen DNeasy Blood Extraction Kit was used to extract genomic DNA from the blood cell samples. Only one count was recorded for this clone. Which antigen it targets is not known. No quality values exist for individual bases; no much larger clone is one base distant. Its CDR3 holds 15 amino acids, cysteine through phenylalanine. The only DNA kept is the CDR3, 45 bases in frame from the first base. Trimming accounts for 2 bases at V and 3 bases at J, while the number of junction bases matched to no gene is 3. Taken from the germline V gene, the CDR1 and CDR2 loops are KGHSY and FQNENV.

Paper-wide results and their limitations: At a false discovery rate of 0.05, a later analysis linked about 17,000 TCR beta sequences to specific HLA alleles. The study gave a list of 150 to 200 TCR beta chains associated with cytomegalovirus. Linkage disequilibrium might explain the correlated functional status among segregating V segments, but an unknown experimental factor could not be excluded. In an earlier analysis of over 550 of the donors, most TCR beta V segments were observed in productive rearrangements about 87% or about 30% of the time, broadly matching IMGT annotations. A cluster of highly shared sequence variants was judged likely to represent a technical artifact of the sequencing pipeline. V-gene and J-gene trimming of TCR beta chains was associated with a missense DCLRE1C variant in a later genetic analysis, and the association was replicated in an independent cohort. Strong co-occurrence of HLA alleles, especially DR and DQ, made assigning TCR associations to individual alleles difficult. According to a later analysis, TCR association rates differed among HLA loci, with DRB1 alleles showing the most associated TCRs and HLA-C alleles showing the fewest. Several of the top co-occurrence clusters appeared to be linked to parvovirus B19, influenza, CMV and Epstein-Barr virus, according to a later analysis. Some IMGT-functional V segments, including TRBV6-2 and TRBV6-3, could not be distinguished by the 87-base-pair reads and were therefore excluded. A later genetic analysis reported fewer N-insertions in productive TCRs among donors in an Asian-associated ancestry cluster than the approximately 670-donor mean. Immune exposure information for the cohort was limited to CMV serostatus. Compared with equally common non-associated chains, HLA-associated TCR beta chains in a later analysis were more clonally expanded and had lower generation probabilities. The classifier was reported to diagnose cytomegalovirus status with high specificity and sensitivity in both the original and validation cohorts. Most TCR sequences were observed very rarely across donors, whereas some public TCRs were present in many individuals. Because HLA typing was unavailable for some donors at each locus, only the typed subset was used in association tests. In vitro tests confirmed that a few of the cytomegalovirus-associated TCR beta chains recognize cytomegalovirus antigens. Only TCR beta chains were sequenced in this cohort, and the absence of alpha or paired-chain data limited detectable features. It was suggested by the authors that the approach could potentially be generalized to other disease states and immunological phenotypes. Presence/absence analyses assumed roughly uniform sequencing depth across donors, an assumption that may not hold. A later analysis found that most CMV-associated TCR beta chains appeared HLA-restricted, with HLA associations seemingly driven largely by CMV exposure. A further reported finding was that TCR beta sequences accurately predicted the HLA-A and HLA-B alleles for most subjects in the first cohort. Around 16 rarely observed V segments, including chromosome 9 orphons, were excluded from the earlier analysis of almost 600 of the donors because counts were too low.

The sequence was obtained from a woman aged 45-59 years in good health and CMV-seropositive. The chain uses TRBV16 and TRBJ2-3; TRBD1 agrees with 9 junctional bases. The specimen sequenced was PBMCs. For the CDR3, the sequence is CASSQNRGRTDTQYF. The base sequence is TGTGCCAGCAGCCAAAACAGGGGGCGAACAGATACGCAGTATTTT.